The rows below give T cell receptor beta chains drawn from one sample of a study of CD8+ T cells in alopecia areata. Assay: immunoSEQ multiplex PCR; the TCRdb copy retains only in-frame clones and omits some. The profile shows about 210,000 clones, more than 45% of them singletons. This specimen consisted of CD4+ T cells sorted from blood, obtained at week 4, from a patient treated with tofacitinib. These receptors were collected from a human donor with alopecia areata. The CDR3 runs from the conserved cysteine through the conserved F or W. The D gene is left open where the match is weak. Size is stated for part of the rows, as once, few or many counts, or as a class when the clone is expanded.

-	few	TRBJ1-1	TRBV6-1	CASSDNGNTEAFF	TGTGCCAGCAGCGACAATGGGAACACTGAAGCTTTCTTT
-	-	TRBJ1-2	TRBV30	CAWSHRTGTRGYTF	TGTGCCTGGAGCCACCGAACAGGGACCAGAGGCTACACCTTC
-	few	TRBJ2-2	TRBV19	CASSTGESGELFF	TGTGCCAGTAGTACAGGGGAAAGCGGGGAGCTGTTTTTT
-	-	TRBJ2-3	TRBV2	CASTPQGDTQYF	TGTGCCAGCACCCCGCAGGGCGATACGCAGTATTTT
TRBD1	-	TRBJ2-1	TRBV29-1	CSAGGQVSYNEQFF	TGCAGCGCCGGGGGACAGGTTAGTTACAATGAGCAGTTCTTC
-	few	TRBJ1-2	TRBV12-5	CASGSWGINYGYTF	TGTGCTAGTGGTTCGTGGGGCATTAACTATGGCTACACCTTC
TRBD1	-	TRBJ2-3	TRBV5-1	CASKPGQDSTDTQYF	TGCGCCAGCAAACCGGGACAGGACAGCACAGATACGCAGTATTTT
TRBD1	-	TRBJ1-2	TRBV6-1	CASSKTGLEGYTF	TGTGCCAGCAGTAAGACAGGGTTGGAGGGCTACACCTTC
-	-	TRBJ1-2	TRBV27	CASRSDWHYGYTF	TGTGCCAGCAGGTCCGACTGGCACTATGGCTACACCTTC
-	-	TRBJ2-5	TRBV5-1	CASSLEQATPQTQYF	TGCGCCAGCAGCTTGGAGCAGGCCACTCCCCAGACCCAGTACTTC
TRBD1	few	TRBJ1-2	TRBV7-2	CASSPDRGPGYGYTF	TGTGCCAGCAGCCCTGACAGGGGGCCCGGCTATGGCTACACCTTC
TRBD2	once	TRBJ2-5	TRBV10-3	CAISDQGTSGLWGQETQYF	TGTGCCATCAGTGACCAGGGGACTAGCGGGCTCTGGGGGCAAGAGACCCAGTACTTC
TRBD1	-	TRBJ1-6	TRBV5-1	CASSSGQAGSPLHF	TGCGCCAGCAGCTCTGGACAGGCTGGCTCACCCCTCCACTTT
-	-	TRBJ2-7	TRBV29-1	CSVGMSSYEQYF	TGCAGCGTGGGCATGAGCTCCTACGAGCAGTACTTC
-	few	TRBJ2-3	TRBV29-1	CSVQEGGGTTSTDTQYF	TGCAGCGTCCAAGAGGGAGGGGGTACTACTAGCACAGATACGCAGTATTTT
TRBD1	-	TRBJ2-7	TRBV29-1	CSVGRQGGSYEQYF	TGCAGCGTTGGAAGACAGGGGGGATCCTACGAGCAGTACTTC
TRBD2	-	TRBJ2-3	TRBV20-1	CSASGGDTQYF	TGCAGTGCTTCGGGAGGGGATACGCAGTATTTT
-	-	TRBJ2-2	TRBV4-3	CASSQAWSNTGELFF	TGCGCCAGCAGCCAAGCCTGGTCCAACACCGGGGAGCTGTTTTTT
-	-	TRBJ2-7	TRBV6-6	CASSYGLSEQYF	TGTGCCAGCAGTTACGGGTTATCCGAGCAGTACTTC
-	few	TRBJ1-2	TRBV10-3	CAITPGPHGNYGYTF	TGTGCCATCACCCCGGGGCCTCATGGGAACTATGGCTACACCTTC
-	many	TRBJ1-4	TRBV7-9	CASSRESRRVPGELFF	TGTGCCAGCAGCCGGGAATCGAGGCGCGTTCCCGGGGAACTGTTTTTT
TRBD2	-	TRBJ2-2	TRBV5-1	CASSLIAGATGELFF	TGCGCCAGCAGCTTGATAGCGGGAGCCACCGGGGAGCTGTTTTTT
-	-	TRBJ2-5	TRBV5-6	CASTAQRLIQETQYF	TGTGCCAGCACCGCCCAGAGATTAATACAAGAGACCCAGTACTTC
TRBD2	-	TRBJ2-5	TRBV7-6	CASSLAVAGGLAAQYF	TGTGCCAGCAGCTTAGCAGTAGCGGGGGGCCTCGCGGCCCAGTACTTC
-	-	TRBJ1-2	TRBV4-2	CASSQANYGYTF	TGTGCCAGCAGCCAAGCTAACTATGGCTACACCTTC
TRBD1	-	TRBJ2-7	TRBV25-1	CASSETSGTGRYEQYF	TGTGCCAGCAGTGAAACGAGTGGGACAGGAAGGTACGAGCAGTACTTC
-	once	TRBJ2-1	TRBV12-5	CASGLILTEQFF	TGTGCTAGTGGCCTGATTTTGACTGAGCAGTTCTTC
TRBD2	-	TRBJ2-1	TRBV5-1	CASSSRTSGSYNEQFF	TGCGCCAGCAGCTCCAGGACTAGCGGTTCCTACAATGAGCAGTTCTTC
TRBD2	many	TRBJ2-1	TRBV30	CAWSEKRGGRPNEQFF	TGTGCCTGGAGTGAAAAGCGGGGGGGCCGTCCCAATGAGCAGTTCTTC
-	-	TRBJ2-3	TRBV13	CASSLPSTDTQYF	TGTGCCAGCAGCCTCCCGAGCACAGATACGCAGTATTTT
-	-	TRBJ1-5	TRBV7-2	CASSQGLHYQPQHF	TGTGCCAGCAGCCAGGGACTCCATTATCAGCCCCAGCATTTT
-	-	TRBJ2-3	TRBV5-4	CASSPGPTDTQYF	TGTGCCAGCAGTCCAGGACCCACAGATACGCAGTATTTT
-	-	TRBJ2-6	TRBV25-1	CASRGRDRANVLTF	TGTGCCAGCAGGGGGCGGGATCGGGCCAACGTCCTGACTTTC
TRBD2	few	TRBJ2-5	TRBV7-2	CASSQGLAGAGTQYF	TGTGCCAGCAGCCAGGGACTAGCGGGGGCGGGGACCCAGTACTTC
TRBD1	many	TRBJ1-2	TRBV15	CATSGRGTARGYTF	TGTGCCACCAGCGGACGGGGGACAGCCAGGGGCTACACCTTC
-	few	TRBJ1-2	TRBV23-1	CASSQYRKNGYTF	TGCGCCAGCAGTCAATACAGGAAAAATGGCTACACCTTC
-	few	TRBJ1-6	TRBV15	CATSVGGHSYNSPLHF	TGTGCCACCAGTGTGGGCGGGCATTCCTATAATTCACCCCTCCACTTT
-	few	TRBJ1-1	TRBV23-1	CAVAPEKRNTEAFF	TGCGCCGTCGCCCCGGAGAAACGGAACACTGAAGCTTTCTTT
-	-	TRBJ1-2	TRBV30	CAWSVDYGYTF	TGTGCCTGGAGTGTGGACTATGGCTACACCTTC
-	-	TRBJ1-5	TRBV5-6	CASSSYRVSQPQHF	TGTGCCAGCAGCTCGTACAGGGTCAGTCAGCCCCAGCATTTT
-	few	TRBJ2-7	TRBV27	CASSPIDIINYEQYF	TGTGCCAGCAGTCCGATAGATATTATTAACTACGAGCAGTACTTC
TRBD1	many	TRBJ2-2	TRBV7-2	CASSSDRVDTGELFF	TGTGCCAGCAGCTCCGACAGGGTGGACACCGGGGAGCTGTTTTTT
-	-	TRBJ1-2	TRBV7-3	CASSRYYGYTF	TGTGCCAGCAGCCGATACTATGGCTACACCTTC
TRBD1	few	TRBJ2-4	TRBV29-1	CSVRDRKNIQYF	TGCAGCGTCAGGGACAGAAAAAACATTCAGTACTTC
-	-	TRBJ1-5	TRBV30	CALTWGGNQPQHF	TGTGCCCTAACGTGGGGCGGGAATCAGCCCCAGCATTTT
-	-	TRBJ2-4	TRBV18	CASSPEQAIQYF	TGTGCCAGCTCACCAGAACAGGCCATTCAGTACTTC
TRBD1	-	TRBJ1-2	TRBV7-2	CASSRTGGEVYGYTF	TGTGCCAGCAGCCGTACAGGGGGGGAAGTCTATGGCTACACCTTC
-	-	TRBJ1-1	TRBV5-6	CASSLGDPIFITEAFF	TGTGCCAGCAGCTTGGGTGACCCGATCTTTATCACTGAAGCTTTCTTT
-	-	TRBJ1-1	TRBV25-1	CASTGILNTEAFF	TGTGCCAGCACGGGCATTTTGAACACTGAAGCTTTCTTT
-	few	TRBJ1-5	TRBV6-1	CASNRQFSGQPQHF	TGTGCCAGCAATCGGCAGTTTTCCGGTCAGCCCCAGCATTTT
-	once	TRBJ2-1	TRBV7-8	CATFSVPLGEQFF	TGTGCCACCTTTAGCGTTCCCTTGGGGGAGCAGTTCTTC
-	-	TRBJ2-3	TRBV28	CASSLSSGGPDTQYF	TGTGCCAGCAGTTTGTCCTCTGGGGGCCCAGATACGCAGTATTTT
-	few	TRBJ2-2	TRBV19	CASSDGGNAGELFF	TGTGCCAGTAGTGACGGTGGCAACGCCGGGGAGCTGTTTTTT
TRBD1	-	TRBJ1-1	TRBV29-1	CSVTTGDPEAFF	TGCAGCGTAACTACAGGGGATCCTGAAGCTTTCTTT